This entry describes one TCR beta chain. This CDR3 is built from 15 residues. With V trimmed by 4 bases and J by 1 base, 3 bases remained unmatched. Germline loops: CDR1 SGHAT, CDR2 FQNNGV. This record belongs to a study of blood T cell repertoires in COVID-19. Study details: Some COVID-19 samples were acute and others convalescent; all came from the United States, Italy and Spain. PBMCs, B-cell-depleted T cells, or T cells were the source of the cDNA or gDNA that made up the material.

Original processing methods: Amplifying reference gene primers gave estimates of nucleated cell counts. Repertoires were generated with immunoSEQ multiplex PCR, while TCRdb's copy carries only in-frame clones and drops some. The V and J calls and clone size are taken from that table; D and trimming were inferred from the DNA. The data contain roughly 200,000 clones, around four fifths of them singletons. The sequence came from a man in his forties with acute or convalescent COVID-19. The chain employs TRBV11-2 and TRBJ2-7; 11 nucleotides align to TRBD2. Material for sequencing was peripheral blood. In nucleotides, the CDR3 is TGTGCCAGCAGCTCGTCTAGCGGGAGGTCCTACGAGCAGTACTTC. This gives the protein CASSSSSGRSYEQYF.